This T cell receptor beta chain was found in a study of T-cell memory formation after mild COVID-19. Study details: TCR clusters showed largely donor specificity.

The CDR3 loop spans 15 amino acids. The V end lost 6 bases, the J end lost 1 base, and 13 bases lay between the germline ends. The TCR alpha and TCR beta cDNA libraries, bearing sample barcodes and UMIs, were generated by 5'RACE using constant-segment primers. One entry per CDR3 protein results from TCRdb running MiXCR on the 5' RACE reads. The table lists 300,000 to 350,000 distinct CDR3 sequences, roughly 21% of them singletons. Points from the study as a whole: Shrinking CD4+ clones were chiefly CM and EM; CD8+ ones were chiefly EMRA. Pre-infection memory already had some responding clones, implying cross-reactive memory joined.

This clonotype was observed a handful of times. The antigen remains undetermined. The V call is TRBV12-3 or TRBV12-4, the J call TRBJ2-1; D not certain. What was sequenced was PBMCs or a T cell subset sorted from them (not recorded which). This clonotype originated in a man younger than 35 who had mild COVID-19 (a few samples of this study predate the infection). Cell type and time point are not known. DNA for the CDR3: TGTGCCAGCAGCCCGGATTTGGGATCCTACAATGAGCAGTTCTTC. It yields the protein CASSPDLGSYNEQFF.